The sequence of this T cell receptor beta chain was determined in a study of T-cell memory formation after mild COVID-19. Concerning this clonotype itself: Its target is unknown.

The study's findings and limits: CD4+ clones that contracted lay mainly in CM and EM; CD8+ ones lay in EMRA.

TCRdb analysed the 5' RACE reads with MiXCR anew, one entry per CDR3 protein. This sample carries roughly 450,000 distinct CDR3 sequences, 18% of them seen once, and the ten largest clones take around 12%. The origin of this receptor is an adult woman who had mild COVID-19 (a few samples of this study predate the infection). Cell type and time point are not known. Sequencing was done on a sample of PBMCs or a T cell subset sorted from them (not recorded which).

The CDR3 bases are TGTGCCAGCAAACCTAGGGCCGCCACAGATACGCAGTATTTT. It codes for CASKPRAATDTQYF. The chain uses TRBV2 and TRBJ2-3; D ambiguous. Per the germline V gene, CDR1 is SNHLY and CDR2 is FYNNEI. CDR3 length equals 14 residues. The V and J ends lost 7 bases and 2 bases respectively, with 13 bases between them.